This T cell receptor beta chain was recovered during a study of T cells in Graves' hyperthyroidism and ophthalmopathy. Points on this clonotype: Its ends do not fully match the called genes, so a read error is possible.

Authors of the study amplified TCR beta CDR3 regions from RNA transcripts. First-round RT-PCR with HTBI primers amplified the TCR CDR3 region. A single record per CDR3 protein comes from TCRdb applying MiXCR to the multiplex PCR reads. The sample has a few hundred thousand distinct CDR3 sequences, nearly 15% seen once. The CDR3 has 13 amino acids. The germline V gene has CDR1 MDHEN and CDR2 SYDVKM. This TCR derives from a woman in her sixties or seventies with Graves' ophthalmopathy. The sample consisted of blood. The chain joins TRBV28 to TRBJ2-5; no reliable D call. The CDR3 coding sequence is TGTACCAGCAGTTTGTACATCCAAGAGACCCAGTACTTC. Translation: CTSSLYIQETQYF. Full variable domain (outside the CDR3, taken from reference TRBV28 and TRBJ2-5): DVKVTQSSRYLVKRTGEKVFLECVQDMDHENMFWYRQDPGLGLRLIYFSYDVKMKEKGDIPEGYSVSREKKERFSLILESASTNQTSMYLCTSSLYIQETQYFGPGTRLLVL.